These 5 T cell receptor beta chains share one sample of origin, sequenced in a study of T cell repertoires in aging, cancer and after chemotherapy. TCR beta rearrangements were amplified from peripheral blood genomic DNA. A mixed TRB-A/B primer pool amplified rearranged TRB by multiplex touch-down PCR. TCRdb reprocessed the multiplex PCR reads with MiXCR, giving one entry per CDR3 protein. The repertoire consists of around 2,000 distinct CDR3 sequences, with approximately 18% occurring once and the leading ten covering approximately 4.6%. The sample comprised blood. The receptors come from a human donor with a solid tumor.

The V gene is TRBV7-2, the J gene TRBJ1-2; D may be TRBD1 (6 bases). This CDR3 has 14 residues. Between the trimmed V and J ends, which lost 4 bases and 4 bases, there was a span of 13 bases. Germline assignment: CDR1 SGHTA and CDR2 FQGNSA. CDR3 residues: CASSSSGGFYGYTF. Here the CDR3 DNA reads TGTGCCAGCAGCTCCTCCGGGGGCTTCTATGGCTACACCTTC.

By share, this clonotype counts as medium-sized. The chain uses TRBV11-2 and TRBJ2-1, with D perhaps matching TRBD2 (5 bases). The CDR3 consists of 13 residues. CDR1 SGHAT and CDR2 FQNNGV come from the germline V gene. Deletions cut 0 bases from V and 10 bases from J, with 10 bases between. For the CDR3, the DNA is TGTGCCAGCAGCTTAGATCCGACGGGGGAGCAGTTCTTC. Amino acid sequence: CASSLDPTGEQFF.

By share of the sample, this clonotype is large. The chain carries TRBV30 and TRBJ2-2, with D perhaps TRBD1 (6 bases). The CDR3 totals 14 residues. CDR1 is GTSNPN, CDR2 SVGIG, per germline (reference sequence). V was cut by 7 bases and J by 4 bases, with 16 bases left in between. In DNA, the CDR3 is TGTGCCTCGTACGACAGGTTTGGCACCGGGGAGCTGTTTTTT. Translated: CASYDRFGTGELFF.

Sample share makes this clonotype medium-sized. CDR3 sequence reads: CASSYRLAESTDTQYF. The CDR3 DNA sequence: TGTGCCAGCAGCTACCGACTAGCCGAGAGCACAGATACGCAGTATTTT. The chain combines TRBV6-2 or TRBV6-3 with TRBJ2-3; 7 bases line up with TRBD2. The CDR3 covers 16 residues. The germline V gene encodes CDR1 MNHEY and CDR2 SVGEGT. Trimming at V came to 6 bases and at J to 0 bases, leaving 9 bases not matched to a gene.

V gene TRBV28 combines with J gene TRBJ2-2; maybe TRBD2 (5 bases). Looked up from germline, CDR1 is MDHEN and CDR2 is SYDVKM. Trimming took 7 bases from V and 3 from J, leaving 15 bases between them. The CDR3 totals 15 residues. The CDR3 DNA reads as TGTGCCAGCACCATCGGCCGGGATCACACCGGGGAGCTGTTTTTT. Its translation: CASTIGRDHTGELFF.